This T cell receptor beta chain was sequenced during a study of blood T cell repertoires in COVID-19. Background on the study: T cells, B-cell-depleted T cells, or PBMCs provided the cDNA or gDNA that served as material.

This CDR3 contains 14 residues. The V and J ends lost 3 bases and 1 base, in that order; junction bases with no gene match: 2. The germline CDR1 and CDR2 sequences are SNHLY and FYNNEI. The table came from immunoSEQ multiplex PCR; TCRdb's copy has only in-frame clones and leaves some out. The sample yields a few hundred thousand clones, roughly 86% seen once. Cohorts were based on clinical histories the participants reported. Sequenced material: PBMCs or T cells enriched from blood (not recorded which). The receptor was isolated from a man aged 30 to 45 who had recovered from COVID-19. This chain uses TRBV2 with TRBJ1-1, with 7 nucleotides matching TRBD1. The CDR3: CASSETGWNTEAFF. CDR3 DNA sequence: TGTGCCAGCAGTGAGACAGGGTGGAACACTGAAGCTTTCTTT.